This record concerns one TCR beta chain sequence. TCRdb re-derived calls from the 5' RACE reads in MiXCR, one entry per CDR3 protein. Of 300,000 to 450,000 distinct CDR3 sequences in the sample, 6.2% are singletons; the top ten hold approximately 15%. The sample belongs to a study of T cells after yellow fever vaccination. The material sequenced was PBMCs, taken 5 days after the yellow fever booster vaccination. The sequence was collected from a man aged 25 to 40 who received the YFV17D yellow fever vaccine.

The CDR3 loop reads CASSSGREYEQYF. Written as DNA, the CDR3 is TGTGCCAGCAGCTCGGGACGGGAGTACGAGCAGTACTTC. The genes are TRBV7-6 and TRBJ2-7; D perhaps matches TRBD2 (6 bases). Germline values: CDR1 SGHVS, CDR2 FNYEAQ. This CDR3 comprises 13 residues. Trimming removed 4 bases from V and 4 bases from J, with 11 bases in between.